These T cell receptor beta chains were read from a single sample in a study of blood T cell repertoires in COVID-19. Generated by immunoSEQ multiplex PCR, the TCRdb table keeps only in-frame clones and is missing some. The sample includes about 430,000 clones, around 87% seen only once; the top ten take 0.95% to 1%. Sequenced material: PBMCs or T cells enriched from blood (not recorded which). These receptors originate from a woman between 25 and 40 years old with acute COVID-19. Both conserved end residues are part of each CDR3. D genes are given only for firm matches. The listing skips clone size in some rows; elsewhere it reads once, few, many or a size class.

cdr3_length,v_call,clone_size,d_call,j_call,cdr3_aa,cdr3_nt
15,TRBV18,-,-,TRBJ1-2,CASSPPAGYGYGYTF,TGTGCCAGCTCACCACCGGCAGGGTATGGGTATGGCTACACCTTC
14,TRBV5-1,-,-,TRBJ2-2,CASSSTGVTGELFF,TGCGCCAGCAGCTCCACGGGGGTGACCGGGGAGCTGTTTTTT
14,TRBV6-5,-,-,TRBJ2-7,CASSYLGRVHEQYF,TGTGCCAGCAGTTACCTCGGCAGGGTCCACGAGCAGTACTTC
16,TRBV3-1/TRBV3-2,-,TRBD2,TRBJ2-5,CASRQLAGGLEETQYF,TGTGCCAGCAGGCAACTAGCGGGGGGACTAGAAGAGACCCAGTACTTC
14,TRBV24-1,-,-,TRBJ1-2,CATQGRENTGGYTF,TGTGCCACCCAAGGAAGGGAGAACACCGGTGGCTACACCTTC
15,TRBV7-9,-,-,TRBJ2-1,CASRQSSGSYNEQFF,TGTGCCAGCAGACAATCATCAGGGTCCTACAATGAGCAGTTCTTC
14,TRBV5-1,few,-,TRBJ1-1,CASRRRGDYTEAFF,TGCGCCAGCAGGCGGCGGGGGGACTACACTGAAGCTTTCTTT
12,TRBV2,-,TRBD2,TRBJ2-5,CATWSGGGFQYF,TGTGCCACCTGGTCTGGCGGGGGGTTCCAGTACTTC
16,TRBV27,-,-,TRBJ2-1,CASSLLGQGGRGEQFF,TGTGCCAGCAGTTTATTGGGGCAGGGTGGGCGAGGTGAGCAGTTCTTC
14,TRBV2,few,-,TRBJ1-6,CASGPGLGNSPLHF,TGTGCCAGCGGCCCGGGATTGGGTAATTCACCCCTCCACTTT
12,TRBV28,-,-,TRBJ2-7,CASSLAPYEQYF,TGTGCCAGCAGTCTCGCGCCCTACGAGCAGTACTTC
14,TRBV2,once,-,TRBJ1-5,CASSEQGLGQPQHF,TGTGCCAGCAGTGAACAGGGGCTTGGTCAGCCCCAGCATTTT
14,TRBV15,-,TRBD2,TRBJ2-7,CATSGREGTYEQYF,TGTGCCACCAGCGGTCGGGAGGGAACCTACGAGCAGTACTTC
15,TRBV9,-,-,TRBJ1-1,CASSVEGQRGTEAFF,TGTGCCAGCAGCGTAGAGGGACAAAGGGGCACTGAAGCTTTCTTT
16,TRBV7-9,once,-,TRBJ2-2,CASSLALRQATGELFF,TGTGCCAGCAGCTTAGCTCTGAGACAAGCAACCGGGGAGCTGTTTTTT
18,TRBV3-1/TRBV3-2,-,-,TRBJ1-2,CASSQGINIIEVVSGYTF,TGTGCCAGCAGCCAAGGCATCAATATAATTGAGGTGGTGAGTGGCTACACCTTC
16,TRBV19,-,-,TRBJ1-6,CASSKSGGAYNSPLHF,TGTGCCAGTAGTAAGTCGGGGGGGGCATATAATTCACCCCTCCACTTT
17,TRBV5-4,-,-,TRBJ1-4,CASSSRTELATNEKLFF,TGTGCCAGCAGCAGCCGGACGGAACTAGCAACTAATGAAAAACTGTTTTTT
11,TRBV19,-,-,TRBJ1-2,CASTGNYGYTF,TGTGCCAGCACAGGGAACTATGGCTACACCTTC
15,TRBV7-3,-,-,TRBJ2-3,CASSIFGGTTDTQYF,TGTGCCAGCAGCATTTTTGGGGGGACGACAGATACGCAGTATTTT
14,TRBV27,-,TRBD1,TRBJ1-5,CASSWTGSNQPQHF,TGTGCCAGCAGTTGGACAGGGAGCAATCAGCCCCAGCATTTT
13,TRBV29-1,-,-,TRBJ1-5,CSVGRRAGQPQHF,TGCAGCGTTGGGAGAAGGGCAGGGCAGCCCCAGCATTTT
14,TRBV21-1,-,-,TRBJ2-1,CAIPGGPPYNEQFF,TGTGCCATCCCGGGGGGGCCCCCCTACAATGAGCAGTTCTTC
16,TRBV10-3,-,TRBD1,TRBJ1-4,CAISRDRAATNEKLFF,TGTGCCATCAGCCGGGACAGGGCTGCAACTAATGAAAAACTGTTTTTT
14,TRBV7-3,few,-,TRBJ2-7,CASSAGPSSYEQYF,TGTGCCAGCAGTGCGGGGCCCTCATCCTACGAGCAGTACTTC
14,TRBV19,-,TRBD1,TRBJ1-4,CASSIGTADEKLFF,TGTGCCAGTAGTATTGGGACAGCTGATGAAAAACTGTTTTTT
14,TRBV19,-,TRBD2,TRBJ2-5,CASNSASGQETQYF,TGTGCCAGTAACTCGGCTAGCGGACAAGAGACCCAGTACTTC
15,TRBV7-9,-,TRBD2,TRBJ2-1,CASGTGTSRYNEQFF,TGTGCCAGCGGGACCGGGACTAGCCGATACAATGAGCAGTTCTTC
17,TRBV25-1,-,-,TRBJ2-5,CASSEFPAGMDQETQYF,TGTGCCAGCAGTGAATTCCCGGCAGGGATGGACCAAGAGACCCAGTACTTC
13,TRBV10-2,-,TRBD1,TRBJ2-2,CASGTANTGELFF,TGCGCCAGCGGGACAGCTAACACCGGGGAGCTGTTTTTT
15,TRBV15,-,-,TRBJ1-4,CATKDRGATNEKLFF,TGTGCCACCAAGGATCGCGGTGCTACTAATGAAAAACTGTTTTTT
15,TRBV9,-,-,TRBJ2-3,CASSATGWGRDTQYF,TGTGCCAGCAGCGCCACCGGGTGGGGGCGAGATACGCAGTATTTT
13,TRBV2,-,-,TRBJ1-1,CASSGGQNTEAFF,TGTGCCAGCAGTGGAGGACAGAACACTGAAGCTTTCTTT
16,TRBV7-9,-,TRBD1,TRBJ1-4,CASSLGQGGGNEKLFF,TGTGCCAGCAGCCTGGGACAGGGGGGAGGAAATGAAAAACTGTTTTTT
18,TRBV9,-,TRBD2,TRBJ2-2,CARSGPPAVAGGTGELFF,TGTGCCCGCAGCGGCCCCCCCGCGGTAGCGGGGGGCACCGGGGAGCTGTTTTTT
17,TRBV21-1,-,-,TRBJ1-5,CASSKRPGRNSNQPQHF,TGTGCCAGCAGCAAAAGGCCAGGTCGGAATAGCAATCAGCCCCAGCATTTT
11,TRBV18,-,-,TRBJ1-3,CASSLGNTIYF,TGTGCCAGCTCCCTTGGAAACACCATATATTTT
17,TRBV9,-,TRBD2,TRBJ2-5,CASSVASSGAWGETQYF,TGTGCCAGCAGCGTGGCGTCTAGCGGGGCCTGGGGGGAGACCCAGTACTTC
14,TRBV5-6,-,-,TRBJ1-5,CASSSERARQPQHF,TGTGCCAGCAGCTCGGAGCGGGCTAGGCAGCCCCAGCATTTT
16,TRBV28,-,TRBD2,TRBJ2-5,CASSHLAGGPIETQYF,TGTGCCAGCAGTCACCTAGCGGGGGGGCCAATAGAGACCCAGTACTTC
12,TRBV6-6,-,-,TRBJ2-4,CASSYEVTIQYF,TGTGCCAGCAGTTATGAGGTGACCATTCAGTACTTC
14,TRBV3-1/TRBV3-2,few,-,TRBJ1-4,CASSRGLSNEKLFF,TGTGCCAGCAGCCGCGGACTGAGCAATGAAAAACTGTTTTTT
11,TRBV27,once,-,TRBJ2-1,CASSLANEQFF,TGTGCCAGCAGTTTAGCGAATGAGCAGTTCTTC
12,TRBV27,few,TRBD1,TRBJ1-2,CATTDRNYGYTF,TGTGCCACCACGGACAGGAACTATGGCTACACCTTC
13,TRBV30,-,-,TRBJ2-7,CAWSVVAQGEQYF,TGTGCCTGGAGTGTAGTGGCCCAGGGCGAGCAGTACTTC
18,TRBV7-2,once,TRBD1,TRBJ2-7,CASSLVSIAETGVSEQYF,TGTGCCAGCAGCTTAGTCTCCATTGCGGAGACAGGGGTATCCGAGCAGTACTTC
13,TRBV19,-,-,TRBJ1-5,CASSIGAHQPQHF,TGTGCCAGTAGTATCGGAGCCCACCAGCCCCAGCATTTT
13,TRBV4-1,-,-,TRBJ2-7,CASSDQQGYEQYF,TGCGCCAGCAGCGACCAACAGGGTTACGAGCAGTACTTC
16,TRBV24-1,few,-,TRBJ2-1,CATSDLTPNGYNEQFF,TGTGCCACCAGTGATTTGACACCCAACGGGTACAATGAGCAGTTCTTC
17,TRBV5-6,-,TRBD1,TRBJ2-5,CASSLGPRDRGTETQYF,TGTGCCAGCAGCTTGGGGCCCAGGGACAGGGGAACGGAGACCCAGTACTTC
13,TRBV18,-,-,TRBJ1-1,CASSPNRDTEAFF,TGTGCCAGCTCGCCAAACAGGGACACTGAAGCTTTCTTT
15,TRBV7-9,-,TRBD2,TRBJ2-3,CASSFSSGSTDTQYF,TGTGCCAGCAGCTTTTCTAGCGGTAGCACAGATACGCAGTATTTT